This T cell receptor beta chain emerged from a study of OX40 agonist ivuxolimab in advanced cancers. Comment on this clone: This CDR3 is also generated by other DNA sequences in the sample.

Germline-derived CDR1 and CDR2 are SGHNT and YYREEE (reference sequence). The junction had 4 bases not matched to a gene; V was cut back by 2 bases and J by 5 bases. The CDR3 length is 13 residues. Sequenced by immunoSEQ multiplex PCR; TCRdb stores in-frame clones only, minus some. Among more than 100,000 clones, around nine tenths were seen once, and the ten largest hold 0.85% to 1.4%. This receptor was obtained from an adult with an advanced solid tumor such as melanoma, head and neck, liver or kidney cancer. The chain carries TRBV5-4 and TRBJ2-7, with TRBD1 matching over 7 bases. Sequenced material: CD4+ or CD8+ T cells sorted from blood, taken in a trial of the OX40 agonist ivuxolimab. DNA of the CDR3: TGTGCCAGCAGCTTACAGGGGACCGACGAGCAGTACTTC. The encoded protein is CASSLQGTDEQYF.